The present T cell receptor beta chain was sequenced within a study of blood T cells in healthy people across ages. Across the whole study: The template switching approach captured approximately one barcoded beta molecule for every two T cells.

The authors ran a second PCR of roughly 6 to 11 cycles using a sample-barcoded 5' primer and a J-beta primer mix. TCRdb fed the 5' RACE reads into MiXCR, producing one record per CDR3 protein. Among approximately 830,000 distinct CDR3 sequences listed, roughly 60% were seen once. Comments on this clonotype: Its antigen is not known. The junction shows a germline mismatch at one end, possibly a read error.

Study outcomes and limitations: TCR beta diversity was tightly associated with the proportion of naive T cells.

The CDR3 has 13 amino acids. Germline V gives CDR1 SGHTA, CDR2 FQGTGA. Sequenced input: blood. The receptor comes from a man aged 25-45 years in good health. This sequence joins TRBV7-3 and TRBJ2-3; unclear D gene. DNA for the CDR3: TGTGCTAGCAGCGTTATGGCCACAGATACGCAGTATTTT. Translated, it gives CASSVMATDTQYF. Supplemented by reference TRBV7-3 and TRBJ2-3, the full variable domain reads GAGVSQTPSNKVTEKGKYVELRCDPISGHTALYWYRQSLGQGPEFLIYFQGTGAADDSGLPNDRFFAVRPEGSVSTLKIQRTERGDSAVYLCASSVMATDTQYFGPGTRLTVL.